This note documents a single TCR beta chain sequence. The sample holds a few counts of this clone. Its recognized antigen is unknown. Within one base of it there is no much larger clone, and no base qualities were kept. This record comes from a study of OX40 agonist ivuxolimab in advanced cancers. With respect to the entire study: The costimulatory receptor OX40 (CD134) was targeted by ivuxolimab, a fully human IgG2 agonistic monoclonal antibody. Intravenous ivuxolimab was administered to patients every 2 weeks at six dose levels: 0.01, 0.1, 0.3, 1.5, 3 and 10 mg/kg. Of the roughly 50 dose-escalation patients, hepatocellular carcinoma was present in about 19, melanoma in roughly 15, renal cell carcinoma in 9 and head and neck cancer in 9. In the dose-escalation cohort, roughly 82% of patients were male, and the mean age was roughly 60 years with a range of roughly 23 to 79. Patients were allowed to have had prior anti-PD-1, anti-PD-L1 or anti-CTLA-4 therapy, and about 40% of the dose-escalation patients had been treated with checkpoint inhibitors. Partial responses occurred in three dose-escalation patients, of whom one had hepatocellular carcinoma and two had cutaneous melanoma. Peripheral TCRbeta sequencing was intended to test whether TCR sequence diversity was altered and clonal T-cell expansion was caused by ivuxolimab. The paper covers the monotherapy dose-escalation part of the phase I ivuxolimab trial, which included N of about 50 patients. The full study reports these points: Which antigens the clonally expanded peripheral T cells were specific for was not determined. After ivuxolimab, expanded clones were on average more numerous among CD8+ T cells than among CD4+ T cells. In the 0.1-3.0 mg/kg groups, partial responders were among the patients with the lowest normalized peripheral clonal expansion, particularly in CD8+ T cells. Low levels of normalized T-cell clonal expansion were also seen in some patients who did not respond. At doses of 0.1 to 3.0 mg/kg, clonal expansion of both CD4+ and CD8+ blood T cells was observed from baseline to week 6.

The CDR3 goes from the cysteine to the phenylalanine over 15 residues. CDR3 DNA is the only sequence kept; it has 45 bases, read in frame from the first base. Compared with germline, V lacks 7 bases and J lacks 1 base; bases without a gene match: 9. The germline V gene specifies SNHLY as CDR1 and FYNNEI as CDR2. Patients with a history of autoimmune disease or receiving systemic immunosuppression were excluded from the trial. Peripheral blood for TCR sequencing was collected from all dose cohorts at baseline, on cycle 4 day 1, and on cycle 7 day 1. The samples were drawn from a first-in-human, open-label, multicenter phase I dose-escalation trial of ivuxolimab. Adults with locally advanced or metastatic head and neck squamous cell, hepatocellular, melanoma or renal cell carcinoma were enrolled in the trial. CD4+ and CD8+ T cells were sorted separately from peripheral blood before TCR sequencing. For sequencing of the TCRbeta CDR3 region, genomic DNA was extracted from the sorted cells. TCRbeta CDR3 regions were sequenced using the immunoSEQ Assay. TCRdb obtained this table from immuneACCESS and retained in-frame rearrangements with V and J assigned. These tables miss some clones; where compared with another copy, unresolved V genes account for less than half of the shortfall, and the remainder is unexplained. The sample includes tens of thousands of clones, with 75% to 90% observed a single time. The ten largest account for less than 40% of the sample.

This sequence was found in an adult with an advanced solid tumor such as melanoma, head and neck, liver or kidney cancer. The source was CD4+ or CD8+ T cells sorted from blood, collected in a trial of the OX40 agonist ivuxolimab. The rearranged segments are TRBV2 and TRBJ2-7, with 8 junctional bases fitting TRBD1. The nucleotide sequence reads TGTGCCAGCACCCCGGGACAGGTTTTTTCCTACGAGCAGTACTTC. Translated, this gives CASTPGQVFSYEQYF. The reference TRBV2 and TRBJ2-7 proteins fill in what lies around the CDR3, so the full variable domain reads EPEVTQTPSHQVTQMGQEVILRCVPISNHLYFYWYRQILGQKVEFLVSFYNNEISEKSEIFDDQFSVERPDGSNFTLKIRSTKLEDSAMYFCASTPGQVFSYEQYFGPGTRLTVT.